The rows below give T cell receptor beta chains drawn from one sample of a study of CD8 T cells in ankylosing spondylitis. TCRdb redid the calling of the 5' RACE reads with MiXCR, one entry per CDR3 protein. Found here are roughly 470,000 distinct CDR3 sequences, about 24% of them singletons; the top ten hold 0.89%. The material sequenced was blood, either unsorted or a sorted T cell fraction (not recorded which). The receptors were sampled from a male donor with ankylosing spondylitis. CDR3s include the opening cysteine and the closing phenylalanine or tryptophan. A D gene is named only where the DNA matches it firmly. The size entry is marked missing in some rows and otherwise reads once, few, many or a size class.

d_call	v_call	clone_size	j_call	cdr3_nt	cdr3_aa
TRBD2	TRBV10-3	NA	TRBJ2-3	TGTGCCATCAGTGAGAAGCGGGAGGGGAGAGATACGCAGTATTTT	CAISEKREGRDTQYF
TRBD2	TRBV5-1	few	TRBJ2-1	TGCGCCAGCAGCGGGACTAGCGGGAGGCTAGTGTGGAATGAGCAGTTCTTC	CASSGTSGRLVWNEQFF
TRBD2	TRBV7-2	few	TRBJ2-5	TGTGCCAGCAGCCCAGGACTAGAGACCTGGGAGACCCAGTACTTC	CASSPGLETWETQYF
NA	TRBV12-3/TRBV12-4	NA	TRBJ1-3	TGTGCCAGCAGCTCCTCCGATGGAAACACCATATATTTT	CASSSSDGNTIYF
NA	TRBV7-9	NA	TRBJ1-4	TGTGCCAGCAGCTTAAGTGGAGGGATCGGACTGTTTTTT	CASSLSGGIGLFF
NA	TRBV3-1	once	TRBJ2-3	TGTGCCAGCAGCCTACTAGCAAGAGATACGCAGTATTTT	CASSLLARDTQYF
TRBD2	TRBV24-1	NA	TRBJ2-1	TGTGCCACCAGTGATCCTCGGGGACTAGCGGGAAAGGAGCAGTTCTTC	CATSDPRGLAGKEQFF
TRBD1	TRBV7-9	few	TRBJ1-1	TGTGCCAGCAGCTTGAAGACAGGGGAGACTGAAGCTTTCTTT	CASSLKTGETEAFF
TRBD1	TRBV11-2	NA	TRBJ1-2	TGTGCCAGCAGCCCTGGGGGGTCAGGGGGCTATGGCTACACCTTC	CASSPGGSGGYGYTF
NA	TRBV7-9	NA	TRBJ1-1	TGTGCCAGCAGCCCCCTCGACGGAATGCAAGCTTTCTTT	CASSPLDGMQAFF
NA	TRBV20-1	NA	TRBJ1-1	TGCAGTGCTAGAGAAGGACGGGCTTTCTTT	CSAREGRAFF
NA	TRBV6-1	once	TRBJ1-1	TGTGCCAGCAGTCTCAGGTTTGAAGCTTTCTTT	CASSLRFEAFF
NA	TRBV7-2	NA	TRBJ2-1	TGTGCCAGCAGCTTATGGGGGAGTGAGCAGTTCTTC	CASSLWGSEQFF
TRBD2	TRBV10-3	few	TRBJ2-1	TGTGCCATCTGGAGCGGGAGGAATGAGCAGTTCTTC	CAIWSGRNEQFF
NA	TRBV30	NA	TRBJ1-1	TGTGCCATCCTGTTTGGTCCAAACACTGAAGCTTTCTTT	CAILFGPNTEAFF
NA	TRBV5-1	NA	TRBJ2-3	TGCGCCAGCAGCTTGGCCCCCGCCCCTAGCACAGATACGCAGTATTTT	CASSLAPAPSTDTQYF
TRBD1	TRBV4-1	few	TRBJ2-2	TGCGCCAGCAGCCAAGCCCCGGGGCAGGGGGACACCGGGGAGCTGTTTTTT	CASSQAPGQGDTGELFF
NA	TRBV12-3/TRBV12-4	many	TRBJ1-5	TGTGCCAGCAGTTTAGTCCCCGGAGGCAATCAGCCCCAGCATTTT	CASSLVPGGNQPQHF
NA	TRBV20-1	few	TRBJ1-1	TGCAGTGCTAGTAGGGTGAACACTGAAGCTTTCTTT	CSASRVNTEAFF
NA	TRBV21-1	few	TRBJ2-2	TGTGCCAGCCGGACTAGCGGGAGGGCCGAGTGGAACACCGGGGAGCTGTTTTTT	CASRTSGRAEWNTGELFF
NA	TRBV2	NA	TRBJ1-6	TGTGCCAGCAGTGATGATCCTTGGGACACAAGTTCACCCCTCCACTTT	CASSDDPWDTSSPLHF
NA	TRBV7-2	few	TRBJ1-5	TGTGCCAGCAGCTCCGTTGGAGGCCGTAGCAATCAGCCCCAGCATTTT	CASSSVGGRSNQPQHF
NA	TRBV10-1	NA	TRBJ2-1	TGCGCCAGCAGTGAGAGCCAGTACAATGAGCAGTTCTTC	CASSESQYNEQFF
TRBD1	TRBV11-2	few	TRBJ2-7	TGTGCCAGCAGCTTACGGACAGGGGGCTCCTACGAGCAGTACTTC	CASSLRTGGSYEQYF
NA	TRBV18	NA	TRBJ2-7	TGTGCCAGCTCACCACTGGGAGACCACGAGCAGTACTTC	CASSPLGDHEQYF